The count of the clone carrying this TCR beta chain is one. This specimen comes from a study of control samples from healthy donors and cancer patients. The CDR3 is made up of 17 amino acids. Germline V gene lookup returns CDR1 MNHEY and CDR2 SVGEGT. Trimming pared 5 bases from V and 3 bases from J, leaving 19 bases between. Measured with immunoSEQ multiplex PCR; TCRdb has only the in-frame clones, and not every one. The sample comprises some 120,000 clones, roughly 92% of which are singletons, and around 0.52% rests with the top ten. Sequences were obtained from PBMCs. The V call is TRBV6-2 or TRBV6-3, the J call TRBJ2-2; TRBD1 is a possible D gene (6 bases). The clonotype originates from a man older than 75 with head and neck cancer. CDR3 DNA: TGTGCCAGCAGTCAGGAAGGGGGAATAGGGTACACCGGGGAGCTGTTTTTT. Its protein product is CASSQEGGIGYTGELFF.